The 28 T cell receptor beta chains reported below all come from one sample, sequenced in a study of T-cell memory formation after mild COVID-19. Each CDR3 protein is one row after TCRdb ran MiXCR on the 5' RACE reads. The repertoire holds about 610,000 distinct CDR3 sequences, with roughly a sixth as singletons. The specimen sequenced was PBMCs or a T cell subset sorted from them (not recorded which). The receptors were gathered from an adult woman who had mild COVID-19 (a few samples of this study predate the infection). Cell type and time point are not known.

The rearrangement links TRBV6-2 or TRBV6-3 to TRBJ1-2, with D possibly matching TRBD1 (5 bases). The CDR3 extends over 18 amino acids. The germline gives CDR1 MNHEY, CDR2 SVGEGT. V gave up 7 bases and J gave up 2 bases, with 26 bases separating them. CDR3 DNA: TGTGCCAGCACCCCCGCTTCGGTTCAGGGTGGACAAAACTATGGCTACACCTTC. This codes for CASTPASVQGGQNYGYTF.

The chain's CDR3 is CASTVQGAGINEQFF. CDR3 bases: TGTGCCAGCACCGTGCAGGGGGCGGGTATCAATGAGCAGTTCTTC. The gene calls are TRBV11-2 and TRBJ2-1; 8 bases are shared with TRBD1. The CDR3 spans 15 residues. Trimming at V came to 7 bases and at J to 6 bases, leaving 11 bases not matched to a gene. Per germline, CDR1 SGHAT and CDR2 FQNNGV.

This chain joins TRBV7-9 and TRBJ2-7; D could derive from TRBD1 or TRBD2 (6 bases each). Per germline, CDR1 SEHNR and CDR2 FQNEAQ (reference sequence). Trimming cost V 5 bases and J 6 bases, with 17 bases left between them. The CDR3 runs 14 residues. CDR3 coding DNA: TGTGCCAGCAGCCCTCTAAGGAGGGGGAGCGAGCAGTACTTC. It encodes CASSPLRRGSEQYF.

This clonotype was observed many times. The chain is built from TRBV6-2 or TRBV6-3 and TRBJ2-5; the match to TRBD1 covers 12 bases. Germline CDR1 is MNHEY and CDR2 is SVGEGT. This CDR3 region has 16 residues. Trimming cost V 4 bases and J 3 bases; bases outside gene matches: 6. CDR3 nucleotides: TGTGCCAGCAGTTTCCCCGGGACAGGGGGCGAAGAGACCCAGTACTTC. Residues: CASSFPGTGGEETQYF.

This chain uses TRBV12-3 or TRBV12-4 with TRBJ2-3; tentatively, D is TRBD2 (6 bases). V lost 3 bases, J lost 4 bases, and 17 bases lay in between. CDR3 length equals 16 residues. The CDR3 here is CASSFGPGGRADTQYF. As DNA, the CDR3 is TGTGCCAGCAGTTTCGGGCCCGGGGGTCGCGCAGATACGCAGTATTTT.

The V and J genes are TRBV24-1 and TRBJ1-2; 9 positions match TRBD1. In germline, CDR1 is KGHDR, CDR2 SFDVKD. The CDR3 extends over 15 amino acids. V trimming: 7 bases; J trimming: 2 bases; junction bases outside the gene matches: 7. The chain's CDR3 is CATSPRQGVNYGYTF. CDR3 DNA sequence: TGTGCCACCAGCCCGAGACAGGGGGTAAACTATGGCTACACCTTC.

This clonotype has a handful of counts. V and J are TRBV7-6 and TRBJ2-2; D not certain. Germline V gives CDR1 SGHVS, CDR2 FNYEAQ. CDR3 length: 15 residues. Trimming shortened V by 0 bases and J by 7 bases, and 12 bases separated the two germline ends. The CDR3 sequence is CASSLAGYQGGELFF. The CDR3 bases are TGTGCCAGCAGCTTAGCAGGCTACCAAGGCGGGGAGCTGTTTTTT.

This clonotype was detected a few times. J is TRBJ2-7 and V is TRBV4-1; a weak D match, TRBD2 (6 bases). V was trimmed by 0 bases and J by 2 bases, leaving 8 bases between them. The length of the CDR3 is 14 residues. In germline, CDR1 is MGHRA, CDR2 YSYEKL. The CDR3 DNA follows: TGCGCCAGCAGCCAAGACGGAGGGGCCTACGAGCAGTACTTC. Its translation is CASSQDGGAYEQYF.

The chain employs TRBV5-1 and TRBJ2-3; TRBD2 might be the D (7 bases). Germline-derived CDR1 and CDR2 are SGHRS and YFSETQ. The CDR3 extends over 16 amino acids. V was trimmed by 2 bases and J by 1 base, leaving 14 bases between them. The CDR3: CASSFGSGGRTDTQYF. The CDR3 DNA is TGCGCCAGCAGCTTCGGTTCCGGGGGGCGCACAGATACGCAGTATTTT.

This chain joins TRBV27 and TRBJ2-7, with D possibly being TRBD2 (5 bases). The CDR3 runs 13 residues. Trimming stripped 7 bases from V and 0 bases from J, with 10 bases between. Germline V gene sequence: CDR1 MNHEY, CDR2 SMNVEV (reference sequence). The CDR3 nucleotides are TGTGCCAGCAAGGAGCGGAGCTCCTACGAGCAGTACTTC. Its translation is CASKERSSYEQYF.

The V call is TRBV7-6, the J call TRBJ1-6; 9 bases line up with TRBD1. The trim removed 2 bases at V and 8 bases at J, leaving 7 bases unmatched. The V gene's germline CDR1 is SGHVS and CDR2 FNYEAQ. The CDR3 totals 16 residues. CDR3 DNA sequence: TGTGCCAGCAGCTTATTTTCGGGACAGGGCGATTCACCCCTCCACTTT. Amino acid sequence: CASSLFSGQGDSPLHF.

This sequence joins TRBV6-5 and TRBJ2-2, with a possible D match to TRBD1 (6 bases). Trimming stripped 2 bases from V and 6 bases from J, with 10 bases between. The CDR3 sequence is 14 residues long. The germline V gene has CDR1 MNHEY and CDR2 SVGAGI. The CDR3 here is CASSYTGFPGELFF. CDR3 nucleotide sequence: TGTGCCAGCAGTTACACAGGGTTTCCCGGGGAGCTGTTTTTT.

This clonotype has a handful of counts. The genes are TRBV4-1 and TRBJ2-4, with 7 bases that match TRBD1. This CDR3 spans 16 amino acids. V was pared by 1 base and J by 9 bases, with 12 bases of the junction left unmatched. Per germline, CDR1 MGHRA and CDR2 YSYEKL. CDR3 coding DNA: TGCGCCAGCAGCCAAGCCGGGACAGAAACACCAATCATTCAGTACTTC. Translation gives CASSQAGTETPIIQYF.

This rearrangement joins TRBV25-1 to TRBJ2-1, with D possibly being TRBD1 (6 bases). The CDR3 consists of 15 residues. Germline CDR1 and CDR2: MGHDK and SYGVNS. V was shortened by 3 bases and J by 7 bases, with 16 bases between the two germline ends. The CDR3 loop is CASSEWGQPWNEQFF. The CDR3, as DNA: TGTGCCAGCAGTGAGTGGGGGCAGCCGTGGAATGAGCAGTTCTTC.

This clonotype appeared a few times. V usage is TRBV6-5 and J usage is TRBJ2-1; D perhaps matches TRBD2 (5 bases). Germline CDR1 reads MNHEY; CDR2 reads SVGAGI. The length of the CDR3 is 15 residues. The germline V and J ends were trimmed by 0 bases and 6 bases, with 12 bases remaining between them. The CDR3 DNA follows: TGTGCCAGCAGTTACTCCCAGAGGGCGTTCAATGAGCAGTTCTTC. It specifies CASSYSQRAFNEQFF.

This chain connects TRBV28 to TRBJ2-7, with D hard to call. Germline loops: CDR1 MDHEN, CDR2 SYDVKM. The CDR3 is made up of 13 amino acids. Trimming pared 4 bases from V and 6 bases from J, leaving 13 bases between. CDR3 sequence: CASSSDWGGEQYF. The DNA of the CDR3 is TGTGCCAGCAGTTCCGACTGGGGTGGCGAGCAGTACTTC.

This clonotype was picked up a small number of times. The chain employs TRBV7-2 and TRBJ2-7; perhaps D is TRBD1 or TRBD2 (5 bases each). Germline V CDR1 and CDR2: SGHTA, FQGNSA. The CDR3 runs to 13 residues. Between the trimmed V and J ends, which lost 5 bases and 6 bases, there was a span of 14 bases. CDR3 region: CASSLGTWGEQYF. The CDR3 DNA follows: TGTGCCAGCAGCCTAGGGACCTGGGGCGAGCAGTACTTC.

The genes are TRBV19 and TRBJ2-1; D might be TRBD1 (6 bases). Trimming stripped 5 bases from V and 0 bases from J, with 11 bases between. The CDR3 sequence is 15 residues long. Germline V gene lookup returns CDR1 LNHDA and CDR2 SQIVND (reference sequence). The CDR3 reads CASSERTDSYNEQFF. As DNA, the CDR3 is TGTGCCAGTAGTGAAAGGACAGACTCCTACAATGAGCAGTTCTTC.

This clonotype was detected a few times. V gene TRBV20-1 combines with J gene TRBJ1-1, with D possibly TRBD1 on 5 matching bases. From germline, CDR1 is DFQATT and CDR2 SNEGSKA (reference sequence). Trimming left V 5 bases short and J 7 bases short, with 14 bases between. The CDR3 runs 12 residues. The CDR3 here is CSAPLAGGEAFF. CDR3 sequence (DNA): TGCAGTGCTCCCCTAGCTGGGGGTGAAGCTTTCTTT.

This clonotype was seen a handful of times. V gene TRBV5-5 combines with J gene TRBJ1-5; D might be TRBD1 (6 bases). CDR1 and CDR2 (germline): SGHKS, YYEKEE (reference sequence). The V end lost 2 bases, the J end lost 3 bases, and 12 bases lay between the germline ends. The CDR3 is made up of 15 amino acids. This CDR3 is CASSLRGLSNQPQHF. Here the CDR3 DNA reads TGTGCCAGCAGCTTACGGGGGCTATCCAATCAGCCCCAGCATTTT.

The V and J genes are TRBV12-3 or TRBV12-4 and TRBJ1-1, with D perhaps TRBD1 (6 bases). V shed 6 bases and J shed 1 base, with 12 bases lying between them. CDR3 length: 14 amino acids. The CDR3 sequence is CASRRQEANTEAFF. CDR3 sequence (DNA): TGTGCCAGCAGGCGACAGGAGGCGAACACTGAAGCTTTCTTT.

The rearrangement joins TRBV12-3 or TRBV12-4 to TRBJ1-4; 11 bases are a match to TRBD1. The V gene end was trimmed by 4 bases and the J gene end by 8 bases; junction bases not matched to a gene: 6. The CDR3 spans 15 residues. The CDR3 DNA is TGTGCCAGCAGTTGGACAGGGGGCGTAGGGGAAAAACTGTTTTTT. As protein: CASSWTGGVGEKLFF.

The rearrangement joins TRBV6-6 to TRBJ1-4; D may be TRBD1 (5 bases). Germline V gene lookup returns CDR1 MNHNY and CDR2 SVGAGI (reference sequence). Deletions cut 5 bases from V and 0 bases from J, with 13 bases between. The CDR3 runs 16 residues. Here the CDR3 DNA reads TGTGCCAGCAGTAGTACAGGAGTTTCAACTAATGAAAAACTGTTTTTT. This sequence encodes CASSSTGVSTNEKLFF.

The V call is TRBV7-2, the J call TRBJ1-5; 8 bases are shared with TRBD1. Germline-derived CDR1 and CDR2 are SGHTA and FQGNSA. The CDR3 contains 18 residues. Trimming at V came to 4 bases and at J to 2 bases, leaving 13 bases not matched to a gene. CDR3 region: CASSSRPHRGIGNQPQHF. The CDR3 DNA sequence: TGTGCCAGCAGCTCACGTCCACACAGGGGGATAGGCAATCAGCCCCAGCATTTT.

This rearrangement joins TRBV7-2 to TRBJ2-7, with D perhaps TRBD1 or TRBD2 (5 bases each). The germline V gene has CDR1 SGHTA and CDR2 FQGNSA. This CDR3 has 14 amino acids. Trimming pared 4 bases from V and 2 bases from J, leaving 12 bases between. The CDR3 DNA is TGTGCCAGCAGCTCATTTGGGACGGCCTACGAGCAGTACTTC. Its translation is CASSSFGTAYEQYF. The complete variable domain, with remaining parts taken from reference TRBV7-2 and TRBJ2-7, reads GAGVSQSPSNKVTEKGKDVELRCDPISGHTALYWYRQSLGQGLEFLIYFQGNSAPDKSGLPSDRFSAERTGGSVSTLTIQRTQQEDSAVYLCASSSFGTAYEQYFGPGTRLTVT.

CDR3 protein: CASTEVNTGELFF. The CDR3 region has the DNA TGTGCCAGCACCGAAGTAAACACCGGGGAGCTGTTTTTT. The chain joins TRBV7-8 to TRBJ2-2; D is undetermined. Germline V gene sequence: CDR1 SGHVS, CDR2 FQNEAQ. This CDR3 has 13 amino acids. The V end was cut by 7 bases, the J end by 2 bases, with 8 bases between.

The table lists this clonotype with a few counts. The chain couples TRBV25-1 to TRBJ2-1; D is undetermined. Trimming stripped 5 bases from V and 9 bases from J, with 8 bases between. Germline values: CDR1 MGHDK, CDR2 SYGVNS. The CDR3 is 11 residues long. The CDR3 reads CASSYRTEQFF. In DNA form, the CDR3 reads TGTGCCAGCAGTTATCGGACTGAGCAGTTCTTC.

This clonotype has more than one count but fewer than ten. J is TRBJ2-7 and V is TRBV3-1; D remains ambiguous. CDR1 and CDR2 (germline): LGHDT, YNNKEL (reference sequence). The CDR3 loop spans 13 amino acids. V gave up 5 bases and J gave up 0 bases, with 8 bases separating them. The CDR3 loop is CASSSFSSYEQYF. The CDR3 nucleotides read TGTGCCAGCAGCTCGTTCAGCTCCTACGAGCAGTACTTC.